This record concerns one TCR beta chain sequence. Its antigen is currently unknown. It was with 60 Vbeta and 13 Jbeta primers that the PCR ran. TCRdb's copy holds only in-frame clones and misses some; the assay was immunoSEQ multiplex PCR. The sample carries about 180,000 clones, roughly 77% recorded once. Germline-derived CDR1 and CDR2 are SGHVS and FQNEAQ. The CDR3 is 16 amino acids. The ends were cut back, 4 bases at V and 1 base at J, with 14 bases in the middle. The record originates from a study of cytomegalovirus exposure and HLA in healthy donors. Overall study findings and caveats: One cluster of highly shared sequence variants probably arose as a sequencing artifact. Relative to the approximately 700-donor mean, N-insertions were reportedly fewer in an Asian-associated ancestry cluster in a later analysis. Within an earlier analysis, most TCR beta V segments proved productive either about 87% or about 30% of the time. Apparent HLA restriction characterized most CMV-associated TCR beta chains in a later analysis.

The chain carries TRBV7-8 and TRBJ2-1; D possibly corresponds to TRBD1 (7 bases). The receptor comes from a woman between 50 and 59 years old in good health and CMV-seropositive. The sample was PBMCs. The CDR3 sequence is CASSSPAGGSYNEQFF. CDR3 sequence (DNA): TGTGCCAGCAGCTCCCCCGCAGGGGGGTCCTACAATGAGCAGTTCTTC.